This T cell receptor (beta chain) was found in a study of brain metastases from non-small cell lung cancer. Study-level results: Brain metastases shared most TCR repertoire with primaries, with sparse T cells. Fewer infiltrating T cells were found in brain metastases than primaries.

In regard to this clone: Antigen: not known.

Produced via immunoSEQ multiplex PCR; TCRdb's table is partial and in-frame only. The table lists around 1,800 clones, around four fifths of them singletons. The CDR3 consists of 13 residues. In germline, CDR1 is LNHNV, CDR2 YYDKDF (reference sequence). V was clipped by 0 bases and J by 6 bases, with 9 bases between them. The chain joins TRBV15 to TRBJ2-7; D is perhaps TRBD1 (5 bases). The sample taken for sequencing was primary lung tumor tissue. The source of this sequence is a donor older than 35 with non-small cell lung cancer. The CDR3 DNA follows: TGTGCCACCAGCAGAGAAGGAAGGGGCGAGCAGTACTTC. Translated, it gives CATSREGRGEQYF.